A single sample gave rise to the 23 T cell receptor beta chains below, sequenced in a study of blood T cells in healthy people across ages. A sample-barcoded 5' primer and a J-beta primer mix were used in a second PCR of roughly 7 to 11 cycles. TCRdb analysed the 5' RACE reads with MiXCR anew, one entry per CDR3 protein. The data contain 590,000 or so distinct CDR3 sequences, approximately 30% of them singletons. Sequencing was carried out using blood. Receptors were obtained from a woman of 80 years or more in good health.

The chain has TRBV25-1 and TRBJ1-1, with D tentatively TRBD1 (5 bases). Looked up from germline, CDR1 is MGHDK and CDR2 is SYGVNS. The CDR3 length is 16 residues. V lost 2 bases to trimming and J lost 4 bases, with 17 bases between them. CDR3: CASSESGRGGGTEAFF. The CDR3 coding sequence is TGTGCCAGCAGTGAAAGTGGGAGGGGCGGCGGCACTGAAGCTTTCTTT.

This clonotype was found many times. The chain carries TRBV9 and TRBJ2-4, with 8 bases matching TRBD1. The CDR3 extends over 14 amino acids. The ends lost 4 bases at V and 7 bases at J; junction bases unmatched: 7. The germline V gene has CDR1 SGDLS and CDR2 YYNGEE. CDR3 sequence reads: CASSTGGIGNIQYF. Written as DNA, the CDR3 is TGTGCCAGCAGCACAGGGGGGATCGGGAACATTCAGTACTTC.

The chain recombines TRBV20-1 with TRBJ2-5, with D possibly being TRBD2 (5 bases). Per germline, CDR1 DFQATT and CDR2 SNEGSKA (reference sequence). V lost 3 bases to trimming and J lost 5 bases, with 13 bases between them. The CDR3 extends over 13 amino acids. The CDR3, as DNA: TGCAGTGCTAGTAAGGTTAGCGCTGAGACCCAGTACTTC. Translation gives CSASKVSAETQYF.

This clonotype was picked up a small number of times. A much larger clonotype is one base distant, so this may be a read error. The chain is built from TRBV20-1 and TRBJ1-4, with no clear D. The length of the CDR3 is 16 residues. Germline CDR1 DFQATT, CDR2 SNEGSKA (reference sequence). CDR3 protein: CSARDSIRAANEKRFF. The CDR3 DNA reads TGCAGTGCTAGAGATTCCATCCGGGCGGCTAATGAAAAACGGTTTTTT.

This clonotype was detected ten times or more. The CDR3 sequence is CASSLQGAKYEQYF. In nucleotides, the CDR3 is TGTGCCAGCAGTCTACAGGGGGCTAAGTACGAGCAGTACTTC. The chain has TRBV12-3 or TRBV12-4 and TRBJ2-7, with 9 positions matching TRBD1. The CDR3 totals 14 residues. V lost 5 bases to trimming and J lost 4 bases; unmatched junction nucleotides: 6.

J is TRBJ1-2 and V is TRBV6-6, with 9 bases fitting TRBD1. CDR3 length: 12 amino acids. Germline trimming cut 7 bases from V and 5 bases from J; bases unmatched to any gene: 2. In germline, CDR1 is MNHNY, CDR2 SVGAGI (reference sequence). The CDR3 nucleotides read TGTGCCAGCACCGGGACAGGGTATGGCTACACCTTC. Residues: CASTGTGYGYTF.

Regarding this clonotype: This may be a read error: a much more frequent sequence differs by one nucleotide. The CDR3 carries no conserved terminal phenylalanine or tryptophan, so it likely arises from a read error. This chain links TRBV9 with TRBJ1-4; 8 bases agree with TRBD1. Germline V gene data show CDR1 as SGDLS and CDR2 as YYNGEE. This CDR3 is built from 15 residues. Trimming at V came to 1 base and at J to 8 bases, leaving 7 bases not matched to a gene. DNA of the CDR3: TGTGCCAGCAGCGTAACGGGACAGGCCAGCGAAAAACTGTTTTTG. This sequence encodes CASSVTGQASEKLFL.

This clonotype was detected many times. The V gene is TRBV20-1, the J gene TRBJ2-1, with 7 bases identical to TRBD1. Germline CDR1 and CDR2: DFQATT and SNEGSKA (reference sequence). V dropped 5 bases and J dropped 4; count of bases not matched to a gene: 5. This CDR3 contains 13 residues. The CDR3 sequence: CSASGQTYNEQFF. The DNA of the CDR3 is TGCAGTGCTTCGGGACAGACGTACAATGAGCAGTTCTTC.

This sequence joins TRBV5-1 and TRBJ2-7, with D unclear. This CDR3 has 20 amino acids. V dropped 2 bases and J dropped 2 bases, with 29 bases sitting between them. Germline V CDR1 and CDR2: SGHRS, YFSETQ. CDR3 sequence: CASSLAGEVVRSSVAYEQYF. DNA of the CDR3: TGCGCCAGCAGCTTAGCCGGAGAGGTGGTGAGGTCGTCTGTAGCCTACGAGCAGTACTTC.

This sequence joins TRBV4-3 and TRBJ2-3; TRBD2 matches at 12 bases. The germline V gene has CDR1 LGHNA and CDR2 YSLEER. J gave up 9 bases and V 0 bases, and 10 bases lay outside the gene matches. This CDR3 region has 17 residues. CDR3 region: CASSQDNRPSGRATQYF. In nucleotides, the CDR3 is TGCGCCAGCAGCCAAGATAATAGGCCTAGCGGGAGGGCCACGCAGTATTTT.

The sample holds many counts of this clonotype. The rearrangement joins TRBV12-3 or TRBV12-4 to TRBJ2-7; perhaps D is TRBD1 or TRBD2 (7 bases each). The CDR3 has 14 residues. With 3 bases removed from V and 0 bases from J, the gap between germline ends came to 9 bases. CDR3 nucleotide sequence: TGTGCCAGCAGTTTCAGGGGGGGCTCCTACGAGCAGTACTTC. Its translation is CASSFRGGSYEQYF.

This clonotype was counted ten times or more. The V and J genes are TRBV6-5 and TRBJ2-7; maybe TRBD1 (6 bases). V lost 0 bases, J lost 6 bases, and 9 bases lay in between. This CDR3 has 13 amino acids. CDR1 is MNHEY and CDR2 is SVGAGI in the germline V gene. Here the CDR3 reads CASSYSTGREQYF. DNA for the CDR3: TGTGCCAGCAGTTACTCGACAGGACGCGAGCAGTACTTC.

The rearrangement joins TRBV5-1 to TRBJ1-1, with D possibly matching TRBD1 (6 bases). V lost 7 bases and J lost 1, with 14 bases in between. Germline V lookup: CDR1 SGHRS, CDR2 YFSETQ. The CDR3 is made up of 14 amino acids. DNA for the CDR3: TGCGCCAGCGGCTGGGGGACATCGAACACTGAAGCTTTCTTT. It is translated as CASGWGTSNTEAFF.

Many counts were recorded for this clonotype. The rearrangement uses TRBV4-1 and TRBJ2-1, with D perhaps being TRBD1 or TRBD2 (5 bases each). CDR3 size: 15 residues. Between the trimmed V and J ends, which lost 0 bases and 8 bases, there was a span of 14 bases. CDR1 MGHRA and CDR2 YSYEKL come from the germline V gene. The DNA of the CDR3 is TGCGCCAGCAGCCAAGAGCCATATAGGGGAGATGAGCAGTTCTTC. As protein: CASSQEPYRGDEQFF.

The V gene is TRBV11-2, the J gene TRBJ2-5; 7 bases line up with TRBD2. V lost 2 bases to trimming and J lost 2 bases; unmatched junction nucleotides: 5. Germline CDR1 is SGHAT and CDR2 is FQNNGV. The CDR3 contains 15 residues. The CDR3 nucleotides read TGTGCCAGCAGCTTAAACTCCGGGAGGCAAGAGACCCAGTACTTC. It specifies CASSLNSGRQETQYF. The variable domain in full, with the rest retrieved from reference TRBV11-2 and TRBJ2-5, is EAGVAQSPRYKIIEKRQSVAFWCNPISGHATLYWYQQILGQGPKLLIQFQNNGVVDDSQLPKDRFSAERLKGVDSTLKIQPAKLEDSAVYLCASSLNSGRQETQYFGPGTRLLVL.

About this clonotype itself: Just one base apart from a much larger clone, this may be a read error. The chain combines TRBV5-1 with TRBJ2-5; TRBD1 agrees at 9 bases. Trimming removed 0 bases from V and 11 bases from J; junction bases left unmatched: 11. CDR3 size: 15 residues. Germline loops: CDR1 SGHRS, CDR2 YFSETQ. The CDR3 spells CASSLVGQGFNEQYF. The CDR3 nucleotides read TGCGCCAGCAGCTTGGTGGGACAGGGATTTAATGAGCAGTACTTC.

This clonotype was observed many times. The chain carries TRBV3-1 and TRBJ2-1, with TRBD1 matching 7 bases. From germline, CDR1 is LGHDT and CDR2 YNNKEL (reference sequence). The V and J ends lost 5 bases and 5 bases, in that order; junction bases with no gene match: 15. There are 17 residues in the CDR3. CDR3 DNA sequence: TGTGCCAGCAGCTATTCCTCGACAGGGTTAAGGAACAATGAGCAGTTCTTC. Translated, it gives CASSYSSTGLRNNEQFF.

This clonotype was found many times. The chain links TRBV4-1 to TRBJ2-3; 12 positions agree with TRBD2. Germline lookup yields CDR1 MGHRA and CDR2 YSYEKL. The V segment lost 0 bases and the J segment 5 bases; nucleotides outside the gene matches: 6. The CDR3 extends over 17 amino acids. CDR3 DNA: TGCGCCAGCAGCCAAGATCAACTAGCGGGGGGCCTAGATACGCAGTATTTT. Protein sequence: CASSQDQLAGGLDTQYF.

The table lists this clonotype with a few counts. One base away lies a much larger clone, so this may be a sequencing read error. The rearrangement uses TRBV29-1 and TRBJ2-1; D possibly corresponds to TRBD2 (6 bases). Germline V gene data show CDR1 as SQVTM and CDR2 as ANQGSEA. This CDR3 comprises 13 residues. V lost 7 bases and J 9 bases, leaving 19 bases between the germline ends. This chain's CDR3 is CSARLVRVGEQFF. The DNA of the CDR3 is TGCAGCGCCAGACTAGTGCGGGTGGGTGAGCAGTTCTTC.

At least ten counts were recorded for this clonotype. The V and J genes are TRBV5-1 and TRBJ2-1, with 10 nucleotides matching TRBD2. J lost 10 bases, V lost 0 bases, and 7 bases had no gene match. CDR3 length: 15 residues. Germline V gene lookup returns CDR1 SGHRS and CDR2 YFSETQ. CDR3 protein: CASSLGAGGPKEQFF. For the CDR3, the DNA is TGCGCCAGCAGCTTGGGAGCGGGGGGGCCTAAAGAGCAGTTCTTC.

In this sample, this clonotype turned up many times. The V call is TRBV12-3 or TRBV12-4, the J call TRBJ1-5, with a tentative D call TRBD1 (5 bases). Trimming took 4 bases from V and 0 from J, leaving 13 bases between them. CDR3 length equals 16 residues. DNA of the CDR3: TGTGCCAGCAGTTCAGGGTACCGGTATAGCAATCAGCCCCAGCATTTT. It yields the protein CASSSGYRYSNQPQHF.

In its sample, this clonotype was seen a few times. The gene calls are TRBV7-2 and TRBJ1-1, with 8 bases fitting TRBD1. Trimming at V came to 4 bases and at J to 1 base, leaving 8 bases not matched to a gene. CDR1 and CDR2 (germline): SGHTA, FQGNSA. The CDR3 extends over 16 amino acids. Written as DNA, the CDR3 is TGTGCCAGCAGCTCGGCAGGGGGCCTTGGGAACACTGAAGCTTTCTTT. Amino acids: CASSSAGGLGNTEAFF.

This clonotype was detected a few times. The chain recombines TRBV2 with TRBJ1-1; TRBD1 is a possible D gene (5 bases). This CDR3 has 14 amino acids. Trimming removed 6 bases at V and 1 base at J, with 12 bases between. The V gene's germline CDR1 is SNHLY and CDR2 FYNNEI. CDR3 bases: TGTGCCAGCAGGGGGGAGGAGTGGAACACTGAAGCTTTCTTT. Its translation: CASRGEEWNTEAFF. The whole variable domain, remainder taken from reference TRBV2 and TRBJ1-1, is EPEVTQTPSHQVTQMGQEVILRCVPISNHLYFYWYRQILGQKVEFLVSFYNNEISEKSEIFDDQFSVERPDGSNFTLKIRSTKLEDSAMYFCASRGEEWNTEAFFGQGTRLTVV.